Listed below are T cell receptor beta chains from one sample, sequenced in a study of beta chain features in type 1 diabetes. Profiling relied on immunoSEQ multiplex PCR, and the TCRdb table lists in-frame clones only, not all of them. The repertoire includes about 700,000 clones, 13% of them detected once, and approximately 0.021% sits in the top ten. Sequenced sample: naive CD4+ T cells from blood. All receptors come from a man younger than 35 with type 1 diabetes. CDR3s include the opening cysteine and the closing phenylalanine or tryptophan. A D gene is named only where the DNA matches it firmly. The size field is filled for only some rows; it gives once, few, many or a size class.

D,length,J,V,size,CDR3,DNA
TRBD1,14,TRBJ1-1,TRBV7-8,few,CASSALQGLAEAFF,TGTGCCAGCAGCGCCTTACAGGGGTTAGCTGAAGCTTTCTTT
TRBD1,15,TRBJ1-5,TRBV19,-,CASSSTGIGNQPQHF,TGTGCCAGTAGTTCGACAGGGATTGGCAATCAGCCCCAGCATTTT
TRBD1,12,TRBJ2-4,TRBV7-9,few,CASSTGVNIQYF,TGTGCCAGCAGCACAGGGGTAAACATTCAGTACTTC
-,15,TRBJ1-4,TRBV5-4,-,CASSPDGGPREKLFF,TGTGCCAGCAGCCCTGACGGGGGGCCACGCGAAAAACTGTTTTTT
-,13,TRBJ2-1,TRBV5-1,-,CASSLYSPNEQFF,TGCGCCAGCAGCTTGTACAGCCCCAATGAGCAGTTCTTC
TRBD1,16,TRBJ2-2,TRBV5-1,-,CASSLVVDRSTGELFF,TGCGCCAGCAGCTTGGTGGTGGACAGGAGCACCGGGGAGCTGTTTTTT
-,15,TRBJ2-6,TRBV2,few,CASSPDGSGANVLTF,TGTGCCAGCAGCCCAGACGGATCTGGGGCCAACGTCCTGACTTTC
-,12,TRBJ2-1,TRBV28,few,CASSFLSLGTFF,TGTGCCAGCAGTTTCCTCAGTCTAGGGACGTTCTTC
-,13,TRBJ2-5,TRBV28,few,CASSLSPWETQYF,TGTGCCAGCAGTTTGTCTCCTTGGGAGACCCAGTACTTC
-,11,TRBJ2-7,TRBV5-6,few,CASSLAYEQYF,TGTGCCAGCAGCCTGGCCTACGAGCAGTACTTC
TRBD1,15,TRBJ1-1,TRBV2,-,CASSERTGMNTEAFF,TGTGCCAGCAGTGAACGGACAGGAATGAACACTGAAGCTTTCTTT
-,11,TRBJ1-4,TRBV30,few,CAWGSNEKLFF,TGTGCCTGGGGAAGTAATGAAAAACTGTTTTTT
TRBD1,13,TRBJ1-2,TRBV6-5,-,CASSRTGNYGYTF,TGTGCCAGCAGTCGGACAGGGAACTATGGCTACACCTTC
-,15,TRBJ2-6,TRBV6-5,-,CASSPTASGANVLTF,TGTGCCAGCAGCCCCACAGCCTCTGGGGCCAACGTCCTGACTTTC